Below are 25 T cell receptor beta chains sequenced from a single sample in a study of identical twins. TCRdb ran MiXCR on the 5' RACE reads and lists one entry per CDR3 protein. The sample has about 530,000 distinct CDR3 sequences; around 20% are singletons. These data were also reused for a study on yellow fever vaccine responses in identical twins.

Specimen: CD4+ T cells sorted from blood. These receptors were obtained from a woman younger than 35 in good health.

This clonotype came up many times. This sequence joins TRBV6-2 or TRBV6-3 and TRBJ2-1; 10 positions agree with TRBD2. The CDR3 runs to 16 residues. Unmatched junction bases numbered 9, after V lost 6 bases and J lost 4 bases. Per germline, CDR1 MNHEY and CDR2 SVGEGT. CDR3 in amino acids: CASSGWTSGDYNEQFF. CDR3 in DNA: TGTGCCAGCAGCGGGTGGACTAGCGGAGATTACAATGAGCAGTTCTTC.

In its sample, this clonotype was seen many times. The chain carries TRBV27 and TRBJ2-5; no firm D call. Germline loops: CDR1 MNHEY, CDR2 SMNVEV (reference sequence). The ends were cut back, 3 bases at V and 4 bases at J, with 12 bases in the middle. The CDR3 has 14 residues. The CDR3 spells CASSFLASGETQYF. The CDR3 DNA sequence: TGTGCCAGCAGTTTCTTGGCCTCTGGAGAGACCCAGTACTTC.

This clonotype was seen many times. V is TRBV3-1 and J is TRBJ2-2; D not resolved. Trimming left V 1 base short and J 1 base short, with 4 bases between. In germline, CDR1 is LGHDT, CDR2 YNNKEL (reference sequence). The length of the CDR3 is 14 residues. The CDR3 DNA reads TGTGCCAGCAGCCAAGCTGTGAACACCGGGGAGCTGTTTTTT. Protein sequence: CASSQAVNTGELFF.

This clonotype appeared a few times. CDR3 amino acids: CASSLSGTVTYEQYF. The CDR3 DNA reads TGCGCCAGCAGCTTATCGGGGACAGTCACCTACGAGCAGTACTTC. The rearrangement uses TRBV5-1 and TRBJ2-7, with TRBD1 identical over 7 bases. The CDR3 totals 15 residues. The V gene end was trimmed by 2 bases and the J gene end by 2 bases; junction bases not matched to a gene: 7. From germline, CDR1 is SGHRS and CDR2 YFSETQ.

This chain links TRBV7-2 with TRBJ2-5; 8 bases align to TRBD2. V lost 6 bases and J lost 2; bases outside the gene matches: 8. There are 15 residues in the CDR3. CDR1 SGHTA and CDR2 FQGNSA come from the germline V gene. DNA for the CDR3: TGTGCCAGCAGTCGAGCGGGAGTAAAACAAGAGACCCAGTACTTC. As protein: CASSRAGVKQETQYF.

This clonotype turned up a few times. For the CDR3, the DNA is TGTGCCAGCAGAACCGGGACTAGCGTCAATGAGCAGTTCTTC. Translated, it gives CASRTGTSVNEQFF. V is TRBV6-1 and J is TRBJ2-1; 10 nucleotides align to TRBD2. The CDR3 runs to 14 residues. Germline V gene sequence: CDR1 MNHNS, CDR2 SASEGT. With V trimmed by 6 bases and J by 6 bases, 5 bases remained unmatched.

This chain uses TRBV18 with TRBJ2-7; possible D gene TRBD1, 6 bases. The germline V gene has CDR1 KGHSH and CDR2 LQKENI. CDR3 size: 15 residues. Trimming stripped 3 bases from V and 0 bases from J, with 12 bases between. CDR3 protein: CASSPPGHPSYEQYF. For the CDR3, the DNA is TGTGCCAGCTCACCGCCGGGACATCCCTCCTACGAGCAGTACTTC.

This clonotype was picked up a small number of times. The chain is built from TRBV20-1 and TRBJ1-2, with D maybe TRBD1 (6 bases). Trimming took off 3 bases at V and 0 bases at J, with 11 bases between the two ends. The CDR3 is 14 residues long. Germline V gives CDR1 DFQATT, CDR2 SNEGSKA (reference sequence). The DNA of the CDR3 is TGCAGTGCTAGTAGGCGGACAGCTAACTATGGCTACACCTTC. This gives the protein CSASRRTANYGYTF.

J is TRBJ2-3 and V is TRBV5-1; D is unclear. Germline V gives CDR1 SGHRS, CDR2 YFSETQ. The V and J ends lost 0 bases and 0 bases respectively, with 11 bases between them. The CDR3 runs to 16 residues. CDR3 nucleotides: TGCGCCAGCAGCTTGGGAACGACGTCTAGCACAGATACGCAGTATTTT. Protein sequence: CASSLGTTSSTDTQYF.

This clonotype turned up a few times. The chain has TRBV7-8 and TRBJ1-2, with D maybe TRBD1 (5 bases). Germline CDR1 reads SGHVS; CDR2 reads FQNEAQ. V lost 5 bases and J 3 bases, leaving 19 bases between the germline ends. The CDR3 runs to 16 residues. DNA of the CDR3: TGTGCCAGCAGCCCCGAGGGACGTACGACCCACTATGGCTACACCTTC. Amino acid sequence: CASSPEGRTTHYGYTF.

The DNA of the CDR3 is TGTGCCAGCAGCTTAGCGTTCGGCCGCCAGAGGAATGAGCAGTTCTTC. It translates to CASSLAFGRQRNEQFF. The J gene is TRBJ2-1, the V gene TRBV7-2; D unclear. V lost 0 bases to trimming and J lost 7 bases, with 16 bases between them. The germline CDR1 and CDR2 sequences are SGHTA and FQGNSA. The CDR3 is 16 residues long.

V and J are TRBV3-1 and TRBJ2-1; 11 bases line up with TRBD2. The CDR3 is 16 amino acids. Trimming took 6 bases from V and 0 from J; bases not matched to a gene: 4. CDR1 and CDR2 from the germline V gene are LGHDT and YNNKEL (reference sequence). The CDR3 reads CASSFGLAGSYNEQFF. CDR3 nucleotides: TGTGCCAGCAGTTTCGGACTAGCGGGCTCCTACAATGAGCAGTTCTTC.

This clonotype was seen more than once but under ten times. The gene calls are TRBV20-1 and TRBJ1-1, with D perhaps TRBD1 (6 bases). In germline, CDR1 is DFQATT, CDR2 SNEGSKA (reference sequence). CDR3 length equals 14 residues. Trimming took off 6 bases at V and 4 bases at J, with 18 bases between the two ends. As DNA, the CDR3 is TGCAGTGCCCGTGGGGGGGCAGGAGGCACTGAAGCTTTCTTT. The encoded protein is CSARGGAGGTEAFF.

This clonotype has more than one count but fewer than ten. CDR3: CASSEARGQQPQHF. CDR3 bases: TGTGCCAGCAGTGAAGCCCGGGGTCAACAGCCCCAGCATTTT. This sequence joins TRBV2 and TRBJ1-5; no definite D call. The length of the CDR3 is 14 residues. With 0 bases removed from V and 7 bases from J, the gap between germline ends came to 10 bases. In germline, CDR1 is SNHLY, CDR2 FYNNEI.

The chain employs TRBV9 and TRBJ1-1; D is ambiguous. CDR1 SGDLS and CDR2 YYNGEE come from the germline V gene. CDR3 length: 14 amino acids. Deletions cut 0 bases from V and 2 bases from J, with 8 bases between. The chain's CDR3 is CASSVAWANTEAFF. In DNA, the CDR3 is TGTGCCAGCAGCGTAGCTTGGGCCAACACTGAAGCTTTCTTT.

This clonotype has only a few counts. The chain recombines TRBV10-3 with TRBJ2-5; D may be TRBD2 (6 bases). The CDR3 is 12 residues long. The germline CDR1 and CDR2 sequences are ENHRY and SYGVKD. Trimming took off 3 bases at V and 5 bases at J, with 7 bases between the two ends. CDR3: CAISDGRETQYF. In nucleotides, the CDR3 is TGTGCCATCAGTGATGGGAGGGAGACCCAGTACTTC.

The rearrangement joins TRBV12-3 or TRBV12-4 to TRBJ1-1; D not resolved. V lost 7 bases, J lost 1 base, and 7 bases lay in between. The CDR3 runs 12 residues. The DNA of the CDR3 is TGTGCCAGCACAAACGGGAACACTGAAGCTTTCTTT. Amino acid sequence: CASTNGNTEAFF.

The gene calls are TRBV7-9 and TRBJ1-2; D perhaps matches TRBD1 (6 bases). Per the germline V gene, CDR1 is SEHNR and CDR2 is FQNEAQ (reference sequence). With 1 base removed from V and 4 bases from J, the gap between germline ends came to 13 bases. The CDR3 is made up of 15 amino acids. CDR3 region: CASSLVTGPSYGYTF. CDR3 in DNA: TGTGCCAGCAGCTTAGTTACAGGGCCGAGCTATGGCTACACCTTC.

V is TRBV6-2 or TRBV6-3 and J is TRBJ1-4, with D tentatively TRBD1 (6 bases). The V end lost 3 bases, the J end lost 1 base, and 12 bases lay between the germline ends. CDR3 size: 16 residues. Germline CDR1 reads MNHEY; CDR2 reads SVGEGT. In DNA, the CDR3 is TGTGCCAGCAGTTATGAGTCCAGGGGAACTAATGAAAAACTGTTTTTT. It encodes CASSYESRGTNEKLFF.

This clonotype was observed a few times. CDR3 DNA: TGTGCCACCAGCAGGGGCGGGAAGGAGACAGATACGCAGTATTTT. Protein: CATSRGGKETDTQYF. The chain recombines TRBV15 with TRBJ2-3; tentatively, D is TRBD2 (6 bases). Deletions cut 3 bases from V and 3 bases from J, with 13 bases between. CDR1 and CDR2 from the germline V gene are LNHNV and YYDKDF (reference sequence). CDR3 length: 15 residues.

In this sample, this clonotype turned up a few times. This chain links TRBV3-1 with TRBJ1-2; D is unresolved. Trimming took 3 bases from V and 4 from J, leaving 12 bases between them. This CDR3 comprises 14 residues. From germline, CDR1 is LGHDT and CDR2 YNNKEL (reference sequence). The CDR3 DNA follows: TGTGCCAGCAGCCACTCTGGGCTGGGCTATGGCTACACCTTC. This translates into CASSHSGLGYGYTF.

The V gene is TRBV12-3 or TRBV12-4, the J gene TRBJ2-2; no reliable D call. There are 15 residues in the CDR3. The V end lost 7 bases, the J end lost 1 base, and 13 bases lay between the germline ends. This CDR3 is CASTPLGRNTGELFF. CDR3 DNA sequence: TGTGCCAGCACCCCACTTGGTAGGAACACCGGGGAGCTGTTTTTT.

The table lists this clonotype with a few counts. The chain combines TRBV3-1 with TRBJ2-7, with 11 bases lining up with TRBD1. The CDR3 is 15 residues long. The V gene's germline CDR1 is LGHDT and CDR2 YNNKEL (reference sequence). V was pared by 2 bases and J by 3 bases, with 3 bases of the junction left unmatched. Written as DNA, the CDR3 is TGTGCCAGCAGCCAACCCGGGACAGGGGGCTACGAGCAGTACTTC. Amino acid sequence: CASSQPGTGGYEQYF.

This chain links TRBV7-2 with TRBJ2-5, with a tentative D call TRBD1 (6 bases). Trimming stripped 4 bases from V and 1 base from J, with 10 bases between. Germline assignment: CDR1 SGHTA and CDR2 FQGNSA. CDR3 length: 14 residues. In nucleotides, the CDR3 is TGTGCCAGCAGCTATAGGGGGATCCAAGAGACCCAGTACTTC. Encoded protein: CASSYRGIQETQYF.

This clonotype has a handful of counts. The V and J genes are TRBV5-1 and TRBJ1-2, with D possibly being TRBD1 (6 bases). The CDR3 covers 13 residues. Germline lookup yields CDR1 SGHRS and CDR2 YFSETQ. Trimming took off 2 bases at V and 3 bases at J, with 8 bases between the two ends. DNA for the CDR3: TGCGCCAGCAGCTTCGAGGGGGACTATGGCTACACCTTC. Translation gives CASSFEGDYGYTF.